Reported below is one TCR beta chain. Preparing the TCRbeta library involved the use of unique molecular identifiers. MiXCR, run by TCRdb on the PCR reads, gives a single entry per CDR3 protein. The sample has hundreds of thousands of distinct CDR3 sequences, 15% to 20% seen once. Trimming took 4 bases from V and 9 from J, leaving 7 bases between them. This CDR3 contains 10 residues. The germline V gene has CDR1 SQVTM and CDR2 ANQGSEA. The data belong to a study of T-cell reconstitution after alpha-beta-depleted transplantation in children. This TCR was sampled from a boy in the first two years of life who had a stem cell transplant for Wiskott-Aldrich syndrome, so the T cells may come from the graft donor. Specimen: PBMCs, mostly from graft donor cells, collected 360 days after TCRalphabeta/CD19-depleted stem cell transplant. V is TRBV29-1 and J is TRBJ2-1, with D possibly being TRBD2 (5 bases). CDR3 sequence: CSVVGIEQFF. The DNA of the CDR3 is TGCAGCGTTGTCGGGATTGAGCAGTTCTTC.